These 27 T cell receptor beta chains came from one sample sequenced in a study of blood T cell repertoires in COVID-19. Assay used: immunoSEQ multiplex PCR; TCRdb lists only in-frame clones, some missing. This sample carries under 250,000 clones, about nine tenths of them seen once, and the ten largest clones take about 1.6%. The sample consisted of PBMCs or T cells enriched from blood (not recorded which). These TCRs come from a man in his forties or fifties who had recovered from COVID-19.

The chain couples TRBV25-1 to TRBJ2-3, with D possibly being TRBD2 (7 bases). The CDR3 is 15 amino acids. Trimming removed 2 bases at V and 2 bases at J, with 11 bases between. The germline gives CDR1 MGHDK, CDR2 SYGVNS. CDR3 protein: CASSERGGYTDTQYF. The CDR3 DNA sequence: TGTGCCAGCAGTGAAAGGGGGGGGTACACAGATACGCAGTATTTT. The variable domain in full, with the rest retrieved from reference TRBV25-1 and TRBJ2-3, is EADIYQTPRYLVIGTGKKITLECSQTMGHDKMYWYQQDPGMELHLIHYSYGVNSTEKGDLSSESTVSRIRTEHFPLTLESARPSHTSQYLCASSERGGYTDTQYFGPGTRLTVL.

The chain employs TRBV23-1 and TRBJ1-1; D not resolved. TRBV23-1 belongs to the ORF category, with a function that is uncertain. The CDR3 totals 13 residues. Trimming pared 0 bases from V and 6 bases from J, leaving 8 bases between. The chain's CDR3 is CASSQSRAAEAFF. The CDR3 nucleotides are TGCGCCAGCAGTCAATCGAGGGCCGCTGAAGCTTTCTTT.

The CDR3 DNA reads as TGTGCCAGCTTAGAGAGGACAGGGTACTTCTTTAACTATGGCTACACCTTC. This translates into CASLERTGYFFNYGYTF. The J gene is TRBJ1-2, the V gene TRBV6-4, with 8 bases aligning to TRBD1. CDR1 and CDR2 (germline): MRHNA, SNTAGT. The CDR3 is 17 amino acids. The trim removed 8 bases at V and 1 base at J, leaving 15 bases unmatched.

The genes are TRBV18 and TRBJ1-1; 9 bases map to TRBD1. V gave up 0 bases and J gave up 11 bases; unmatched junction bases: 4. Germline loops: CDR1 KGHSH, CDR2 LQKENI. The CDR3 sequence is 13 residues long. CDR3 residues: CASSPPKGQGAFF. In nucleotides, the CDR3 is TGTGCCAGCTCACCACCGAAGGGACAGGGTGCTTTCTTT.

This chain links TRBV6-5 with TRBJ1-2; weak D call: TRBD1 (5 bases). With 2 bases removed from V and 2 bases from J, the gap between germline ends came to 9 bases. The CDR3 covers 14 residues. The germline CDR1 and CDR2 sequences are MNHEY and SVGAGI. CDR3 sequence (DNA): TGTGCCAGCAGTTACGGGGCAGGGAACTATGGCTACACCTTC. This codes for CASSYGAGNYGYTF.

In DNA, the CDR3 is TGTGCCAGTAGTAATTGGAGCGGCAAGTCTGGAAACACCATATATTTT. Translated: CASSNWSGKSGNTIYF. J is TRBJ1-3 and V is TRBV19; D gene uncertain. Looked up from germline, CDR1 is LNHDA and CDR2 is SQIVND (reference sequence). The CDR3 length is 16 residues. V gave up 4 bases and J gave up 1 base, with 14 bases separating them. Full variable domain (outside the CDR3, taken from reference TRBV19 and TRBJ1-3): DGGITQSPKYLFRKEGQNVTLSCEQNLNHDAMYWYRQDPGQGLRLIYYSQIVNDFQKGDIAEGYSVSREKKESFPLTVTSAQKNPTAFYLCASSNWSGKSGNTIYFGEGSWLTVV.

The chain links TRBV19 to TRBJ1-3; D remains unclear. This CDR3 region has 14 residues. The V and J ends lost 8 bases and 0 bases respectively, with 11 bases between them. Germline assignment: CDR1 LNHDA and CDR2 SQIVND (reference sequence). The CDR3 DNA reads TGTGCCAGTTTGCATCGGGGCTCTGGAAACACCATATATTTT. Translated: CASLHRGSGNTIYF.

The V call is TRBV29-1, the J call TRBJ2-1, with D unclear. This CDR3 has 15 amino acids. Germline V gives CDR1 SQVTM, CDR2 ANQGSEA. The V end lost 0 bases, the J end lost 8 bases, and 17 bases lay between the germline ends. This CDR3 reads CSVEDSVGRVDEQFF. For the CDR3, the DNA is TGCAGCGTTGAAGACTCTGTGGGTCGGGTGGATGAGCAGTTCTTC.

This clone appeared a single time. The DNA for the CDR3 is TGTGCCAGCAGTTACAACACGGGGGGCGGCACAGATACGCAGTATTTT. Its translation is CASSYNTGGGTDTQYF. The chain employs TRBV6-5 and TRBJ2-3; D is perhaps TRBD2 (7 bases). This CDR3 contains 16 residues. Germline-derived CDR1 and CDR2 are MNHEY and SVGAGI. The ends were cut back, 2 bases at V and 1 base at J, with 13 bases in the middle.

The CDR3: CASSLGTGDGYTF. As DNA, the CDR3 is TGTGCCAGCAGCCTGGGGACAGGGGATGGCTACACCTTC. The chain recombines TRBV9 with TRBJ1-2; 10 bases agree with TRBD1. CDR3 size: 13 residues. Germline V lookup: CDR1 SGDLS, CDR2 YYNGEE. The V segment lost 4 bases and the J segment 6 bases; nucleotides outside the gene matches: 3. Full variable domain (outside the CDR3, taken from reference TRBV9 and TRBJ1-2): DSGVTQTPKHLITATGQRVTLRCSPRSGDLSVYWYQQSLDQGLQFLIQYYNGEERAKGNILERFSAQQFPDLHSELNLSSLELGDSALYFCASSLGTGDGYTFGSGTRLTVV.

The chain is built from TRBV5-1 and TRBJ2-5, with TRBD1 matching over 10 bases. Germline lookup yields CDR1 SGHRS and CDR2 YFSETQ. J gave up 4 bases and V 0 bases, and 3 bases lay outside the gene matches. This CDR3 is 15 amino acids long. The CDR3 reads CASSLGQGAGETQYF. The CDR3 nucleotides are TGCGCCAGCAGCTTGGGACAGGGGGCAGGAGAGACCCAGTACTTC. Full variable domain (outside the CDR3, taken from reference TRBV5-1 and TRBJ2-5): KAGVTQTPRYLIKTRGQQVTLSCSPISGHRSVSWYQQTPGQGLQFLFEYFSETQRNKGNFPGRFSGRQFSNSRSEMNVSTLELGDSALYLCASSLGQGAGETQYFGPGTRLLVL.

The chain joins TRBV19 to TRBJ1-1; 8 nucleotides align to TRBD1. V was clipped by 1 base and J by 0 bases; unmatched bases: 4. This CDR3 contains 16 residues. Germline CDR1 reads LNHDA; CDR2 reads SQIVND (reference sequence). As DNA, the CDR3 is TGTGCCAGTAGTATAGGGGACAGGACTATGAACACTGAAGCTTTCTTT. It is translated as CASSIGDRTMNTEAFF.

CDR3 in DNA: TGTGCCTGGAGTGTATTGAACAGGGTTGATGAGACCCAGTACTTC. Protein product: CAWSVLNRVDETQYF. The chain couples TRBV30 to TRBJ2-5; a possible D gene is TRBD1 (6 bases). From germline, CDR1 is GTSNPN and CDR2 SVGIG (reference sequence). Between the trimmed V and J ends, which lost 0 bases and 5 bases, there was a span of 16 bases. This CDR3 contains 15 residues.

The count of this clone is one. The chain links TRBV5-5 to TRBJ1-4; D is ambiguous. The CDR3 spans 12 residues. V was shortened by 7 bases and J by 8 bases, with 12 bases between the two germline ends. CDR1 SGHKS and CDR2 YYEKEE come from the germline V gene (reference sequence). The CDR3 reads CASALEGEKLFF. CDR3 DNA sequence: TGTGCCAGCGCACTTGAGGGCGAAAAACTGTTTTTT.

The V call is TRBV24-1, the J call TRBJ2-3; possibly TRBD2 for D (5 bases). The CDR3 totals 13 residues. V lost 6 bases to trimming and J lost 7 bases, with 13 bases between them. CDR1 and CDR2 (germline): KGHDR, SFDVKD. CDR3 residues: CATSTVGGNTQYF. CDR3 DNA: TGTGCCACCAGTACGGTAGGAGGAAATACGCAGTATTTT.

The rearrangement joins TRBV9 to TRBJ2-1; D perhaps matches TRBD2 (5 bases). V gave up 3 bases and J gave up 0 bases, with 13 bases separating them. Per the germline V gene, CDR1 is SGDLS and CDR2 is YYNGEE. This CDR3 is built from 16 residues. The CDR3, as DNA: TGTGCCAGCAGCGAAAAAGCGGATAGCTCCTACAATGAGCAGTTCTTC. It encodes CASSEKADSSYNEQFF.

V usage is TRBV14 and J usage is TRBJ1-5; 11 bases agree with TRBD1. V lost 4 bases to trimming and J lost 0 bases; unmatched junction nucleotides: 8. This CDR3 has 18 residues. Germline V gene sequence: CDR1 SGHDN, CDR2 FVKESK. CDR3 DNA sequence: TGTGCCAGCAGCCGCCCGGGACAGGGGGGATATAGCAATCAGCCCCAGCATTTT. This gives the protein CASSRPGQGGYSNQPQHF.

The chain combines TRBV10-3 with TRBJ2-7, with TRBD2 identical over 8 bases. The length of the CDR3 is 14 residues. With V trimmed by 4 bases and J by 4 bases, 6 bases remained unmatched. Looked up from germline, CDR1 is ENHRY and CDR2 is SYGVKD. CDR3 nucleotides: TGTGCCATCAGTGGCTTGGCTAGCGGGTACGAGCAGTACTTC. Amino acids: CAISGLASGYEQYF.

This rearrangement joins TRBV14 to TRBJ2-7; no firm D call. Deletions cut 1 base from V and 7 bases from J, with 17 bases between. CDR1 and CDR2 (germline): SGHDN, FVKESK. The CDR3 is made up of 15 amino acids. CDR3 DNA sequence: TGTGCCAGCAGCCAAGGTTACCTCCGAGACTCGGAGCAGTACTTC. The encoded protein is CASSQGYLRDSEQYF.

The chain joins TRBV5-8 to TRBJ1-4; TRBD1 matches at 9 bases. The CDR3 runs 17 residues. Germline V gives CDR1 SGHTS, CDR2 YDEGEE. V was clipped by 0 bases and J by 5 bases; unmatched bases: 8. The CDR3 nucleotides are TGTGCCAGCAGCTTGGGGACAGGGGTCCCTCAGAATGAAAAACTGTTTTTT. Translated: CASSLGTGVPQNEKLFF.

The chain recombines TRBV13 with TRBJ2-1; D gene uncertain. Germline CDR1 PRHDT, CDR2 FYEKMQ (reference sequence). CDR3 size: 15 residues. V lost 8 bases, J lost 0 bases, and 14 bases lay in between. The CDR3, as DNA: TGTGCCAGCTCTACCCCCCTGAGCTCCTACAATGAGCAGTTCTTC. It encodes CASSTPLSSYNEQFF.

V is TRBV28 and J is TRBJ2-2, with D possibly matching TRBD2 (6 bases). CDR1 and CDR2 (germline): MDHEN, SYDVKM. The CDR3 extends over 14 amino acids. V shed 6 bases and J shed 0 bases, with 8 bases lying between them. The CDR3 reads CASRGGPNTGELFF. The CDR3 nucleotides read TGTGCCAGCAGGGGGGGTCCGAACACCGGGGAGCTGTTTTTT.

This clone was detected once. This chain links TRBV5-1 with TRBJ1-4; 9 bases are shared with TRBD1. The CDR3 is 16 amino acids. V lost 2 bases, J lost 5 bases, and 7 bases stayed unmatched. Germline V gene sequence: CDR1 SGHRS, CDR2 YFSETQ. For the CDR3, the DNA is TGCGCCAGCAGCTTAGACGGGACAGGGAGGAATGAAAAACTGTTTTTT. This translates into CASSLDGTGRNEKLFF.

This sequence joins TRBV2 and TRBJ1-4; 7 bases fit TRBD1. V trimming: 5 bases; J trimming: 7 bases; junction bases outside the gene matches: 7. This CDR3 is built from 14 residues. CDR1 and CDR2 from the germline V gene are SNHLY and FYNNEI. This CDR3 reads CASSLTGWREKLFF. CDR3 bases: TGTGCCAGCAGTTTGACAGGGTGGCGTGAAAAACTGTTTTTT.

This clone was recorded a few times. The rearrangement uses TRBV27 and TRBJ2-2, with D perhaps matching TRBD2 (5 bases). V gave up 1 base and J gave up 6 bases, with 12 bases separating them. CDR3 length: 15 amino acids. CDR1 and CDR2 from the germline V gene are MNHEY and SMNVEV (reference sequence). Written as DNA, the CDR3 is TGTGCCAGCAGTTTATGGCGGGCACCCCCCGGGGAGCTGTTTTTT. It specifies CASSLWRAPPGELFF.

V is TRBV3-1 (or the pseudogene TRBV3-2) and J is TRBJ2-2, with TRBD1 matching 8 bases. The CDR3 is 16 residues long. Germline trimming cut 2 bases from V and 2 bases from J; bases unmatched to any gene: 4. The germline V gene has CDR1 LGHDT and CDR2 YNNKEL (reference sequence). This CDR3 is CASSQRTGYNTGELFF. CDR3 DNA: TGTGCCAGCAGCCAACGGACAGGGTATAACACCGGGGAGCTGTTTTTT.

The J gene is TRBJ1-2, the V gene TRBV12-3 or TRBV12-4; D call uncertain. The CDR3 is made up of 12 amino acids. Between the trimmed V and J ends, which lost 7 bases and 5 bases, there was a span of 11 bases. CDR3: CASTSGRYGYTF. CDR3 sequence (DNA): TGTGCCAGCACCTCAGGCCGTTATGGCTACACCTTC.